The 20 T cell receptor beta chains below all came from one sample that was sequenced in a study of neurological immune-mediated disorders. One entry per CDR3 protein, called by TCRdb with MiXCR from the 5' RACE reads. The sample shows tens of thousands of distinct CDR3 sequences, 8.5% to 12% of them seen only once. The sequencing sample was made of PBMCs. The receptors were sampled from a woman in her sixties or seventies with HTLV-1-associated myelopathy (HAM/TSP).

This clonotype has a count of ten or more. The CDR3 DNA is TGTGCCACCAGTGATTTCCGTAGCAATCAGCCCCAGCATTTT. It translates to CATSDFRSNQPQHF. This rearrangement joins TRBV24-1 to TRBJ1-5, with no clear D. The CDR3 covers 14 residues. The germline V gene has CDR1 KGHDR and CDR2 SFDVKD. V was trimmed by 1 base and J by 0 bases, leaving 3 bases between them.

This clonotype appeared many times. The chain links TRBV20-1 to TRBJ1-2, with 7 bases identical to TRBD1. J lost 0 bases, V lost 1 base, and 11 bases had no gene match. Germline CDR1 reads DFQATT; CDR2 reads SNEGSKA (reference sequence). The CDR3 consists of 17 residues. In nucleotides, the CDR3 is TGCAGTGCTAGAGGAGTGGGGACAGCCAGAACTAACTATGGCTACACCTTC. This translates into CSARGVGTARTNYGYTF.

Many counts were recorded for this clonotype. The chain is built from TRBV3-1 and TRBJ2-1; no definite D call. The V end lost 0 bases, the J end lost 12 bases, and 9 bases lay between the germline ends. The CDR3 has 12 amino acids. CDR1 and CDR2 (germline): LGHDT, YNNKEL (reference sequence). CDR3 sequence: CASSQDLVRQFF. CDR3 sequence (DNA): TGTGCCAGCAGCCAAGATCTGGTGCGGCAGTTCTTC.

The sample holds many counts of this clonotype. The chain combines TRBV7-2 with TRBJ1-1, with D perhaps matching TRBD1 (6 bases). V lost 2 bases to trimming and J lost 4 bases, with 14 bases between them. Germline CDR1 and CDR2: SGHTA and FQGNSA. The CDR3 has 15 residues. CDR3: CASSLRQVGSTEAFF. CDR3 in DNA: TGTGCCAGCAGCTTACGACAGGTGGGGAGCACTGAAGCTTTCTTT.

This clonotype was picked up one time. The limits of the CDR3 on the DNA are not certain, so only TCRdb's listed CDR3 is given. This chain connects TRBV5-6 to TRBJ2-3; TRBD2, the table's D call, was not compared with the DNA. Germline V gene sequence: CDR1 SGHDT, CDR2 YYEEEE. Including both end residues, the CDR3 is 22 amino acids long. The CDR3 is CASSFYICSARDRVSSTDTQYF.

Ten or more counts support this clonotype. The DNA for the CDR3 is TGTGCCAGCAGCCCGCCGGGACAGCTTTCCTATGGCTACACCTTC. It specifies CASSPPGQLSYGYTF. This sequence joins TRBV7-9 and TRBJ1-2; 7 bases map to TRBD1. With 5 bases clipped from V and 4 bases from J, the junction kept 10 bases outside the gene matches. The CDR3 has 15 residues. Germline CDR1 is SEHNR and CDR2 is FQNEAQ (reference sequence).

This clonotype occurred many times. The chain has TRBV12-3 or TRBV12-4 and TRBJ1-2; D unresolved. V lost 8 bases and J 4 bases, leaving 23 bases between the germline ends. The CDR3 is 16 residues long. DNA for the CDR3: TGTGCCAGCTCAGTGAGAGCGATCAGGAGAATCTATGGCTACACCTTC. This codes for CASSVRAIRRIYGYTF.

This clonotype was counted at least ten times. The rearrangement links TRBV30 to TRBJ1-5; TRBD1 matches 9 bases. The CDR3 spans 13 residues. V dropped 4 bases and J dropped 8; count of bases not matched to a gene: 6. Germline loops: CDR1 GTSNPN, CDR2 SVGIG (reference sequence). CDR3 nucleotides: TGTGCCTGGAAAGGGACAGGGATGGAGCCCCAGCATTTT. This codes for CAWKGTGMEPQHF.

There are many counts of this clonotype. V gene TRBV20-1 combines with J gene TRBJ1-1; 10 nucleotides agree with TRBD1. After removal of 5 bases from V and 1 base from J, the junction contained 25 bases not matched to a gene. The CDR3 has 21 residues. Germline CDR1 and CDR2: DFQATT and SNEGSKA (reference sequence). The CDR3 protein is CSALSGTGVRRPRPSNTEAFF. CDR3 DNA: TGCAGTGCTCTAAGCGGGACAGGGGTTCGGAGACCCAGACCTTCGAACACTGAAGCTTTCTTT.

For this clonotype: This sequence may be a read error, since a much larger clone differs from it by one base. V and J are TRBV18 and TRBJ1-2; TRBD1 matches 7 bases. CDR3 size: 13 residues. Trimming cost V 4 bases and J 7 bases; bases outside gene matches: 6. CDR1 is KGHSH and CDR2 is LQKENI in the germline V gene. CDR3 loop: CASSQEGASGYTF. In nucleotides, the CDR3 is TGTGCCAGCTCACAGGAGGGGGCTAGTGGCTACACCTTC.

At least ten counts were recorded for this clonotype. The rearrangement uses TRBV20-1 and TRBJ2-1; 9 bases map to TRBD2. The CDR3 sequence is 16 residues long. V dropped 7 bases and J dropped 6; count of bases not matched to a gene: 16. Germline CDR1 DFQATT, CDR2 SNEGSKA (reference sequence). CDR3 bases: TGCAGTGTTAATATACCGGGACTAGCTCTTTCCAATGAGCAGTTCTTC. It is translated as CSVNIPGLALSNEQFF.

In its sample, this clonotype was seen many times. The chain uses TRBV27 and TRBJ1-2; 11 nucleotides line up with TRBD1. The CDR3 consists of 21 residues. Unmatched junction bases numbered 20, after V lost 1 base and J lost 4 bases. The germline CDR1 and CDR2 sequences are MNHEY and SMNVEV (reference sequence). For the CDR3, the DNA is TGTGCCAGCAGTTTATTCTTTGTAAGGGCGGACAGGGGGCTCACTGGCTATGGCTACACCTTC. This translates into CASSLFFVRADRGLTGYGYTF.

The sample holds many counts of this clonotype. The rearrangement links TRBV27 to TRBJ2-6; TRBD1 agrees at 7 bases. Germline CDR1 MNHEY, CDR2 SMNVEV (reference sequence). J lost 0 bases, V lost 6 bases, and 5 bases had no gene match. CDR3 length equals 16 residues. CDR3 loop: CASRKDRPSGANVLTF. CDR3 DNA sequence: TGTGCCAGCAGGAAGGACAGGCCCTCTGGGGCCAACGTCCTGACTTTC.

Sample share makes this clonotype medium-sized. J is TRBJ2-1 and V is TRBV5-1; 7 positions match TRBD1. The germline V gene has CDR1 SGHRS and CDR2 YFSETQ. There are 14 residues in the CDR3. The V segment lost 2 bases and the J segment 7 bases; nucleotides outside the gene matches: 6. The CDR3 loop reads CASSFGQASNEQFF. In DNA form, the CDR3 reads TGCGCCAGCAGCTTCGGACAGGCGTCGAATGAGCAGTTCTTC. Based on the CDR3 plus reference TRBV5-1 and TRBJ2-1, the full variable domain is KAGVTQTPRYLIKTRGQQVTLSCSPISGHRSVSWYQQTPGQGLQFLFEYFSETQRNKGNFPGRFSGRQFSNSRSEMNVSTLELGDSALYLCASSFGQASNEQFFGPGTRLTVL.

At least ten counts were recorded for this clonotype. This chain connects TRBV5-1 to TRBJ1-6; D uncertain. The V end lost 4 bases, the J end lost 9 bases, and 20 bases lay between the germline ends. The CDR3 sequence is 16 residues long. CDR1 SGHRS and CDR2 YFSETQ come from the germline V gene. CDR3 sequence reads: CASSPTTGGDGSPLHF. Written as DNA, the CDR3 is TGCGCCAGCAGCCCAACCACGGGTGGAGACGGTTCACCCCTCCACTTT.

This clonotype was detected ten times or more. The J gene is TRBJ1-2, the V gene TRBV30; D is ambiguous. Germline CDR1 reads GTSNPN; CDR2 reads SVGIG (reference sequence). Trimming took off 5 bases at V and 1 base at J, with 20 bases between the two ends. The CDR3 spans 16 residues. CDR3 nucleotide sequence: TGTGCCTGGCTCGATGCAACAAGCGACATTAACTATGGCTACACCTTC. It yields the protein CAWLDATSDINYGYTF.

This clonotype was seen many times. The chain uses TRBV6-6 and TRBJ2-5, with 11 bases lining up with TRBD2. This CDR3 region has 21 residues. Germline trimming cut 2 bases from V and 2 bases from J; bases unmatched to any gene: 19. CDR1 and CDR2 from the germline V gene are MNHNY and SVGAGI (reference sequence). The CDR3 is CASSYEHETGTSGSFQETQYF. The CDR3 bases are TGTGCCAGCAGTTACGAACACGAGACCGGGACTAGCGGTTCTTTTCAAGAGACCCAGTACTTC.

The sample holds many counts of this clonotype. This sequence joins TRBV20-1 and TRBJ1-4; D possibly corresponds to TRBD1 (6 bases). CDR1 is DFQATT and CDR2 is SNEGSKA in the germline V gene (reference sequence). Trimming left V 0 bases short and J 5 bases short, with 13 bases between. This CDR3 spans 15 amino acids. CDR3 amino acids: CSARDNTGPNEKLFF. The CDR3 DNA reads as TGCAGTGCTAGAGATAATACAGGGCCAAATGAAAAACTGTTTTTT.

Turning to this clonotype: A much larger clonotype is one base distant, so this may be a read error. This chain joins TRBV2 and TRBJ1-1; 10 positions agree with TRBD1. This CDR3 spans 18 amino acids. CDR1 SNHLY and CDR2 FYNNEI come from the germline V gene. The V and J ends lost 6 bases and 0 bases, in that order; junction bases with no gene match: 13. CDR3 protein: CASSVGLTGGQMNTEAFF. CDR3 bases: TGTGCCAGCAGCGTGGGGTTGACAGGGGGCCAAATGAACACTGAAGCTTTCTTT.

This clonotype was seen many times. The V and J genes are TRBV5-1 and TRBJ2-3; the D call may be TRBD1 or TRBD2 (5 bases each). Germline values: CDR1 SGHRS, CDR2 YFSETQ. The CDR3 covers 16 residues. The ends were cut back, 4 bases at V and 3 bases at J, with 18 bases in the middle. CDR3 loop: CASSRGPSTPTDTQYF. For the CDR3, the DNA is TGCGCCAGCAGCAGGGGACCATCAACCCCAACAGATACGCAGTATTTT.